These 26 T cell receptor beta chains came from one sample sequenced in a study of T-cell reconstitution after alpha-beta-depleted transplantation in children listed by TCRdb under 2016. Libraries came from PCR. Sequencing was carried out with an Illumina HiSeq 2500. TCR libraries were prepared with molecular barcoding, using unique molecular identifiers to normalize TCRbeta repertoire quantification. In TCRdb, the public reads were trimmed at Q25 with fastp and aligned with MiXCR, with productive beta chains retained. Entries that share a CDR3 protein sequence are merged under the most common genes and DNA. This sample gives over 550,000 distinct CDR3 sequences in total; roughly a tenth of them show up just once. The top ten clonotypes cover roughly 4% of the sample. The starting material was PBMCs from the stem cell graft donor, obtained from the stem cell graft. Receptor source: a human donor who donated a stem cell graft to a child with acute myeloid leukemia.

This clonotype was observed many times. The chain links TRBV24-1 to TRBJ2-3; 7 nucleotides agree with TRBD2. Germline lookup yields CDR1 KGHDR and CDR2 SFDVKD. CDR3 length: 15 residues. After removal of 5 bases from V and 4 bases from J, the junction contained 8 bases not matched to a gene. The CDR3 reads CATSAHWGGADTQYF. In nucleotides, the CDR3 is TGTGCCACCAGTGCCCATTGGGGGGGGGCAGATACGCAGTATTTT.

The table lists this clonotype with many counts. The genes are TRBV20-1 and TRBJ2-5; 7 nucleotides match TRBD2. The CDR3 contains 13 residues. The germline CDR1 and CDR2 sequences are DFQATT and SNEGSKA (reference sequence). Unmatched junction bases numbered 3, after V lost 1 base and J lost 4 bases. CDR3 sequence: CSARVASGETQYF. CDR3 bases: TGCAGTGCTAGAGTGGCTAGCGGAGAGACCCAGTACTTC.

This clonotype has a handful of counts. The CDR3 loop is CASNPGGLVPGANVLTF. As DNA, the CDR3 is TGTGCCAGCAACCCGGGGGGGCTAGTCCCCGGGGCCAACGTCCTGACTTTC. The V call is TRBV12-3 or TRBV12-4, the J call TRBJ2-6, with 8 bases that match TRBD2. The CDR3 extends over 17 amino acids. Trimming removed 7 bases from V and 4 bases from J; junction bases left unmatched: 12.

The chain combines TRBV4-2 with TRBJ2-6; D remains ambiguous. The V end lost 4 bases, the J end lost 0 bases, and 19 bases lay between the germline ends. This CDR3 is built from 19 residues. Germline lookup yields CDR1 LGHNA and CDR2 YNFKEQ. The CDR3 sequence: CASSRSVRLPSSGANVLTF. In nucleotides, the CDR3 is TGTGCCAGCAGCCGCTCGGTGAGGCTACCCTCCTCTGGGGCCAACGTCCTGACTTTC.

The gene calls are TRBV7-3 and TRBJ2-7, with 11 bases that match TRBD2. The germline V gene encodes CDR1 SGHTA and CDR2 FQGTGA. With 5 bases clipped from V and 6 bases from J, the junction kept 6 bases outside the gene matches. The CDR3 runs to 14 residues. CDR3: CASSVTSGSTEQYF. CDR3 coding DNA: TGTGCCAGCAGCGTTACTAGCGGGAGCACCGAGCAGTACTTC.

This clonotype was seen only a few times. V and J are TRBV18 and TRBJ2-1, with a possible D match to TRBD1 (6 bases). V was shortened by 5 bases and J by 3 bases, with 20 bases between the two germline ends. The CDR3 spans 17 residues. The germline CDR1 and CDR2 sequences are KGHSH and LQKENI. The CDR3, as DNA: TGTGCCAGCTCAACTCTATCCCGACAGGCCCTCTACAATGAGCAGTTCTTC. This codes for CASSTLSRQALYNEQFF. Full variable domain (rest looked up from reference TRBV18 and TRBJ2-1): NAGVMQNPRHLVRRRGQEARLRCSPMKGHSHVYWYRQLPEEGLKFMVYLQKENIIDESGMPKERFSAEFPKEGPSILRIQQVVRGDSAAYFCASSTLSRQALYNEQFFGPGTRLTVL.

This rearrangement joins TRBV7-9 to TRBJ1-1; D ambiguous. The V and J ends lost 2 bases and 1 base respectively, with 11 bases between them. Germline loops: CDR1 SEHNR, CDR2 FQNEAQ (reference sequence). The CDR3 is 15 amino acids. CDR3 region: CASSLSEVPNTEAFF. In DNA form, the CDR3 reads TGTGCCAGCAGCTTATCTGAGGTCCCGAACACTGAAGCTTTCTTT. The variable domain in full, with the rest retrieved from reference TRBV7-9 and TRBJ1-1, is DTGVSQNPRHKITKRGQNVTFRCDPISEHNRLYWYRQTLGQGPEFLTYFQNEAQLEKSRLLSDRFSAERPKGSFSTLEIQRTEQGDSAMYLCASSLSEVPNTEAFFGQGTRLTVV.

This clonotype was counted only a few times. Here the CDR3 DNA reads TGTGCCAGCAGCCTCGGGGAGGGAGGTCCAGATACGCAGTATTTT. Its translation is CASSLGEGGPDTQYF. J is TRBJ2-3 and V is TRBV7-2; TRBD2 matches at 7 bases. Germline CDR1 and CDR2: SGHTA and FQGNSA. Germline trimming cut 5 bases from V and 4 bases from J; bases unmatched to any gene: 9. This CDR3 region has 15 residues.

In its sample, this clonotype was seen many times. The chain recombines TRBV27 with TRBJ2-1, with 8 bases matching TRBD2. The germline V gene has CDR1 MNHEY and CDR2 SMNVEV (reference sequence). V lost 8 bases and J lost 8; bases outside the gene matches: 11. The CDR3 contains 14 residues. The CDR3 spells CASSRKRERDEQFF. CDR3 sequence (DNA): TGTGCCAGCTCACGTAAGCGGGAGAGGGATGAGCAGTTCTTC.

The chain uses TRBV5-1 and TRBJ2-1; 7 nucleotides match TRBD2. The CDR3 contains 14 residues. The V segment lost 3 bases and the J segment 5 bases; nucleotides outside the gene matches: 5. The germline V gene encodes CDR1 SGHRS and CDR2 YFSETQ. The CDR3, as DNA: TGCGCCAGCAGCTCCGGGACTACCGACAATGAGCAGTTCTTC. This translates into CASSSGTTDNEQFF.

This clonotype was seen more than once but under ten times. The chain combines TRBV4-2 with TRBJ1-2; TRBD1 is a possible D gene (5 bases). CDR1 is LGHNA and CDR2 is YNFKEQ in the germline V gene. The CDR3 runs 13 residues. Trimming shortened V by 1 base and J by 8 bases, and 11 bases separated the two germline ends. This CDR3 is CASSQGPRDGYTF. The CDR3 nucleotides read TGTGCCAGCAGCCAAGGTCCGCGGGACGGCTACACCTTC.

This clonotype was observed at least ten times. The V call is TRBV27, the J call TRBJ1-1, with D uncertain. Per germline, CDR1 MNHEY and CDR2 SMNVEV (reference sequence). The CDR3 totals 14 residues. V gave up 5 bases and J gave up 0 bases, with 10 bases separating them. For the CDR3, the DNA is TGTGCCAGCAGTCGGAGGCCCATGAACACTGAAGCTTTCTTT. It translates to CASSRRPMNTEAFF.

The V call is TRBV6-2 or TRBV6-3, the J call TRBJ1-5, with unresolved D. Trimming left V 4 bases short and J 4 bases short, with 11 bases between. The CDR3 totals 14 residues. Germline V gives CDR1 MNHEY, CDR2 SVGEGT. CDR3 protein: CASSWGTKNQPQHF. The CDR3 coding sequence is TGTGCCAGCAGTTGGGGAACCAAAAATCAGCCCCAGCATTTT.

This clonotype occurred a few times. The V call is TRBV4-2, the J call TRBJ1-2; the D gene is possibly TRBD1 (6 bases). CDR1 is LGHNA and CDR2 is YNFKEQ in the germline V gene. V lost 4 bases and J 1 base, leaving 16 bases between the germline ends. CDR3 length: 16 residues. Here the CDR3 reads CASSLLRTAINYGYTF. CDR3 sequence (DNA): TGTGCCAGCAGCCTTCTCCGGACAGCGATTAACTATGGCTACACCTTC.

This clonotype was detected a few times. The chain recombines TRBV29-1 with TRBJ1-2; 9 nucleotides line up with TRBD1. This CDR3 has 13 residues. CDR1 and CDR2 (germline): SQVTM, ANQGSEA. Trimming removed 6 bases from V and 1 base from J; junction bases left unmatched: 3. Here the CDR3 DNA reads TGCAGCGTCCCGGGACAGGGTAACTATGGCTACACCTTC. As protein: CSVPGQGNYGYTF.

This clonotype was seen only a few times. The chain joins TRBV10-3 to TRBJ2-1; 11 bases map to TRBD2. V shed 4 bases, J shed 10 bases, and the junction held 9 bases outside the gene matches. The CDR3 is 15 amino acids. The germline CDR1 and CDR2 sequences are ENHRY and SYGVKD. CDR3 amino acids: CAISAGLAGGAEQFF. The CDR3 DNA reads as TGTGCCATCAGTGCGGGGCTAGCGGGAGGAGCCGAGCAGTTCTTC.

The chain employs TRBV7-2 and TRBJ1-5; 8 nucleotides match TRBD1. Germline V gene lookup returns CDR1 SGHTA and CDR2 FQGNSA. CDR3 length: 15 amino acids. The V gene end was trimmed by 2 bases and the J gene end by 6 bases; junction bases not matched to a gene: 6. The CDR3 loop reads CASSLTRQGSQPQHF. The CDR3 DNA reads TGTGCCAGCAGCTTAACGCGACAGGGGAGTCAGCCCCAGCATTTT.

This clonotype was recorded many times. The chain recombines TRBV20-1 with TRBJ2-1; 12 bases match TRBD2. Germline CDR1 is DFQATT and CDR2 is SNEGSKA (reference sequence). V gave up 6 bases and J gave up 0 bases; unmatched junction bases: 9. The CDR3 covers 17 residues. This CDR3 is CSASGLAGPSSYNEQFF. In nucleotides, the CDR3 is TGCAGTGCCTCAGGACTAGCGGGGCCGAGCTCCTACAATGAGCAGTTCTTC.

The rearrangement links TRBV4-3 to TRBJ2-1; D call uncertain. This CDR3 comprises 15 residues. V lost 4 bases and J 6 bases, leaving 16 bases between the germline ends. Germline loops: CDR1 LGHNA, CDR2 YSLEER. The CDR3 DNA follows: TGCGCCAGCAGCCTCCGTGGGGTCGCCCCCAATGAGCAGTTCTTC. Residues: CASSLRGVAPNEQFF.

This clonotype has only a few counts. The gene calls are TRBV29-1 and TRBJ2-7; 15 bases line up with TRBD2. The CDR3 runs 17 residues. The trim removed 6 bases at V and 2 bases at J, leaving 11 bases unmatched. CDR1 is SQVTM and CDR2 is ANQGSEA in the germline V gene. CDR3 DNA: TGCAGCGTCGTCGGGACTAGCGGGGGGAAGATGACCTACGAGCAGTACTTC. Amino acid sequence: CSVVGTSGGKMTYEQYF.

This clonotype came up a few times. The V gene is TRBV12-3 or TRBV12-4, the J gene TRBJ2-7; D is possibly TRBD1 or TRBD2 (7 bases each). Trimming cost V 6 bases and J 5 bases, with 17 bases left between them. CDR3 length: 14 residues. Here the CDR3 reads CASSLQGTIHEQYF. CDR3 nucleotide sequence: TGTGCCAGCAGCCTACAGGGGACTATCCACGAGCAGTACTTC.

V and J are TRBV4-2 and TRBJ2-2; D is ambiguous. V lost 4 bases and J lost 4, with 10 bases in between. The CDR3 loop spans 14 amino acids. CDR1 is LGHNA and CDR2 is YNFKEQ in the germline V gene. CDR3 nucleotides: TGTGCCAGCAGCCTGATGTGGGGCACCGGGGAGCTGTTTTTT. As protein: CASSLMWGTGELFF.

This clonotype was detected once. The CDR3 carries no conserved terminal phenylalanine or tryptophan, so it likely arises from a read error. The gene calls are TRBV7-9 and TRBJ2-7, with D uncertain. Trimming removed 5 bases at V and 4 bases at J, with 24 bases between. The CDR3 contains 17 residues. The germline CDR1 and CDR2 sequences are SEHNR and FQNEAQ (reference sequence). In DNA, the CDR3 is TGTGCCAGCAGCCTAGTGGTAGGTGCAGCCCCCGGTTACGAGCAGTACTTA. Translated, it gives CASSLVVGAAPGYEQYL.

This clonotype was observed a few times. The V gene is TRBV20-1, the J gene TRBJ2-3; TRBD2 matches at 8 bases. Germline V gives CDR1 DFQATT, CDR2 SNEGSKA (reference sequence). The J segment lost 7 bases and the V segment lost 3 bases, leaving 12 bases of the junction unmatched. The CDR3 runs to 15 residues. CDR3 loop: CSASKREGVGYTQYF. Here the CDR3 DNA reads TGCAGTGCTAGTAAACGGGAGGGAGTGGGCTATACGCAGTATTTT.

The genes are TRBV7-2 and TRBJ2-3; 7 bases are a match to TRBD1. CDR1 SGHTA and CDR2 FQGNSA come from the germline V gene. Unmatched junction bases numbered 8, after V lost 5 bases and J lost 3 bases. This CDR3 has 15 residues. CDR3 protein: CASSLTGAPTDTQYF. CDR3 coding DNA: TGTGCCAGCAGCCTCACAGGGGCCCCGACAGATACGCAGTATTTT.

V gene TRBV27 combines with J gene TRBJ2-1; a weak D match, TRBD2 (5 bases). The V gene lost 4 bases and the J gene lost 13 bases, with 20 bases spanning the gap. Germline CDR1 and CDR2: MNHEY and SMNVEV (reference sequence). This CDR3 contains 14 residues. CDR3 sequence: CASSSPRSTSGQFF. In DNA form, the CDR3 reads TGTGCCAGCAGTTCGCCGCGTTCTACTAGTGGTCAGTTCTTC.